Detailed here is one T cell receptor beta chain. As originally analysed: Amplification with reference gene primers provided the estimates of nucleated cell counts. TCRdb's table, derived via immunoSEQ multiplex PCR, lists solely in-frame clones and lacks some. That table is the source of V, J and clone size, and D and trimming were worked out from the DNA. This sample has 340,000 or so clones, with 83% found just once. Germline V gene lookup returns CDR1 ENHRY and CDR2 SYGVKD. The V and J ends lost 4 bases and 8 bases, in that order; junction bases with no gene match: 12. The CDR3 length is 16 residues. The sample belongs to a study of blood T cell repertoires in COVID-19. As for the study in general: Samples of COVID-19 (acute and convalescent) were obtained from the United States, Italy and Spain. PBMCs, B-cell-depleted T cells, or T cells were the source of the cDNA or gDNA that made up the material.

The chain is built from TRBV10-3 and TRBJ1-2; 11 bases are a match to TRBD1. The sample consisted of peripheral blood. This TCR was recovered from a young man with active or convalescent COVID-19. The DNA of the CDR3 is TGTGCCATCAGTGTGGGGACAGGGGGAGATTCGGGAGGCTACACCTTC. Its protein is CAISVGTGGDSGGYTF.